This TCR beta chain was captured by sequencing in a study of CD8 T cells in ankylosing spondylitis. This clonotype was detected ten times or more. The antigen is unknown. Findings of the study overall: Disease-associated clones were reportedly significantly overrepresented in matched ankylosing spondylitis synovial fluid. Earlier studies detected some motif variants in reactive arthritis synovial fluid and blood. In peripheral blood, disease-linked CD8+ clones occurred at relatively low frequencies.

Quantitative 5'-RACE with molecular barcodes produced the TCR beta libraries. TCRdb itself ran the 5' RACE reads through MiXCR, one entry per CDR3 protein. The top ten clones hold around a tenth of a sample with approximately 90,000 distinct CDR3 sequences, about 8.3% of them seen once. Germline CDR1 and CDR2: SNHLY and FYNNEI. This CDR3 comprises 16 residues. V lost 3 bases to trimming and J lost 3 bases; unmatched junction nucleotides: 5. The chain employs TRBV2 and TRBJ2-2; the match to TRBD2 covers 9 bases. The sequence was collected from a male donor with ankylosing spondylitis or in good health (not recorded which). The sample consisted of blood, either unsorted or a sorted T cell fraction (not recorded which). CDR3 residues: CASSEVAGGDTGELFF. The CDR3 bases are TGTGCCAGCAGTGAGGTGGCGGGAGGGGACACCGGGGAGCTGTTTTTT.